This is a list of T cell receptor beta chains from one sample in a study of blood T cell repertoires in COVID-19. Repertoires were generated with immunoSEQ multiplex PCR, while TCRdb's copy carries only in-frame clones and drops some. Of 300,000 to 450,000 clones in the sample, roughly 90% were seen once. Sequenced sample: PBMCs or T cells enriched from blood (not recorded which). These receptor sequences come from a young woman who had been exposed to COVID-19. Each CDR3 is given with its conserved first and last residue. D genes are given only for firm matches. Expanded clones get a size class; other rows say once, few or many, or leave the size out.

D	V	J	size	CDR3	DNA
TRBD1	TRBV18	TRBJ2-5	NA	CASSPRDSQETQYF	TGTGCCAGCTCACCACGGGACAGCCAAGAGACCCAGTACTTC
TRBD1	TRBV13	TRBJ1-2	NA	CASSLGDRAGYGYTF	TGTGCCAGCAGCTTAGGGGACAGGGCAGGGTATGGCTACACCTTC
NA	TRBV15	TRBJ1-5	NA	CATSGERGLGQPQHF	TGTGCCACCAGCGGGGAGCGGGGTCTGGGTCAGCCCCAGCATTTT
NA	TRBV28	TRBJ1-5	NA	CASSPPGVQPQHF	TGTGCCAGCAGTCCCCCGGGGGTTCAGCCCCAGCATTTT
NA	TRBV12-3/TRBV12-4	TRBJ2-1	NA	CASSSGSYNEQFF	TGTGCCAGCAGTTCCGGTAGCTACAATGAGCAGTTCTTC
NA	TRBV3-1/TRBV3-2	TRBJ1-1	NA	CASSQEATQNTEAFF	TGTGCCAGCAGCCAAGAGGCAACCCAGAACACTGAAGCTTTCTTT
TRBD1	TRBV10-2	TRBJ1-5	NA	CATGTGFLQPQHF	TGCGCCACCGGGACAGGGTTTCTTCAGCCCCAGCATTTT
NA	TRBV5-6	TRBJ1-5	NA	CASSSIQGNQPQHF	TGTGCCAGCAGCAGTATCCAGGGGAATCAGCCCCAGCATTTT
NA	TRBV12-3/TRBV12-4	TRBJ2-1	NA	CASSLGSINEQFF	TGTGCCAGCAGTTTAGGCAGTATCAATGAGCAGTTCTTC
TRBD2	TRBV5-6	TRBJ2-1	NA	CASSLGPLAGVGEQFF	TGTGCCAGCAGCTTGGGGCCGCTAGCGGGAGTGGGGGAGCAGTTCTTC
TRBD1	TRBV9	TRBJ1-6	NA	CASTGAGGNNSPLHF	TGTGCCAGCACCGGGGCAGGGGGCAATAATTCACCCCTCCACTTT
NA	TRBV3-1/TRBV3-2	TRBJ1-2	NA	CASSQGGSSNYGYTF	TGTGCCAGCAGCCAAGGGGGCTCATCTAACTATGGCTACACCTTC
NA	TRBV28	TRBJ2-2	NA	CASRESGTGELFF	TGTGCCAGCCGGGAGTCGGGCACCGGGGAGCTGTTTTTT
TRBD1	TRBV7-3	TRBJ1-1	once	CASSLDRVNTEAFF	TGTGCCAGCAGCCTGGACAGGGTGAACACTGAAGCTTTCTTT
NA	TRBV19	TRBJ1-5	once	CASSIRHINQPQHF	TGTGCCAGTAGTATCCGACATATCAATCAGCCCCAGCATTTT
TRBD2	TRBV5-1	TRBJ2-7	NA	CASSILAGVSYEQYF	TGCGCCAGCAGCATACTAGCGGGAGTTTCCTACGAGCAGTACTTC
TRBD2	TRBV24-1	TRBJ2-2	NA	CATSDQIAGVVGELFF	TGTGCCACCAGTGACCAAATAGCGGGAGTTGTCGGGGAGCTGTTTTTT
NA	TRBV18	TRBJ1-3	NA	CASSPTGVRGNTIYF	TGTGCCAGCTCACCCACCGGGGTGAGAGGAAACACCATATATTTT
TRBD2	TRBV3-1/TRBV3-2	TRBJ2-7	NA	CASNNLAGVSYEQYF	TGTGCCAGCAACAATCTAGCGGGAGTCTCCTACGAGCAGTACTTC
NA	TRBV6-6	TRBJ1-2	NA	CASTQGNYGYTF	TGTGCCAGCACCCAGGGTAACTATGGCTACACCTTC
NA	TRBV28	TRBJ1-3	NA	CASSPRQKTSGNTIYF	TGTGCCAGCAGCCCCCGACAGAAGACCTCTGGAAACACCATATATTTT
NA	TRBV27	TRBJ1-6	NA	CASSPGSYNSPLHF	TGTGCCAGCAGTCCAGGCTCCTATAATTCACCCCTCCACTTT
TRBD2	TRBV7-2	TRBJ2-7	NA	CASSLAGLAAYEQYF	TGTGCCAGCAGCTTGGCGGGACTAGCGGCTTACGAGCAGTACTTC
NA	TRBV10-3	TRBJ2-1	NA	CAITSSTPGTYNEQFF	TGTGCCATCACTTCCTCTACCCCCGGGACCTACAATGAGCAGTTCTTC
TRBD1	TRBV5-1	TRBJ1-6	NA	CASSIDQGDNSPLHF	TGCGCCAGCAGCATAGACCAGGGGGATAATTCACCCCTCCACTTT
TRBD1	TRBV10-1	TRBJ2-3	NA	CASGQGRFTDTQYF	TGCGCCAGTGGACAGGGGAGATTCACAGATACGCAGTATTTT
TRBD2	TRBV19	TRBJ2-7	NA	CASSLGTSSSYEQYF	TGTGCCAGTAGTCTTGGGACTAGTAGCTCCTACGAGCAGTACTTC
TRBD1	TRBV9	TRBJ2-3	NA	CASSVGGQSTDTQYF	TGTGCCAGCAGCGTAGGGGGACAGTCCACAGATACGCAGTATTTT
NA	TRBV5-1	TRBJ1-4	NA	CASNPGTPTNEKLFF	TGCGCCAGCAATCCCGGGACTCCAACTAATGAAAAACTGTTTTTT
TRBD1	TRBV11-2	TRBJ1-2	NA	CASSPLTGGAGGYTF	TGTGCCAGCAGCCCGCTGACAGGGGGCGCAGGGGGCTACACCTTC
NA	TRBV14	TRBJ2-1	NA	CASSQDQPITTYNEQFF	TGTGCCAGCAGCCAGGATCAGCCCATAACTACCTACAATGAGCAGTTCTTC
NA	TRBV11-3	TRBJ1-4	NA	CASSTGVTNEKLFF	TGTGCCAGCAGCACCGGTGTAACTAATGAAAAACTGTTTTTT
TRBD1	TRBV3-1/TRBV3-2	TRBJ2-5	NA	CASSQAGTGAETQYF	TGTGCCAGCAGCCAAGCAGGGACAGGGGCAGAGACCCAGTACTTC
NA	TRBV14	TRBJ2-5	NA	CASSRGWASAETQYF	TGTGCCAGCAGCCGTGGGTGGGCGTCGGCTGAGACCCAGTACTTC
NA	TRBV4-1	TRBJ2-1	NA	CASSQEGLRSYNEQFF	TGCGCCAGCAGCCAAGAGGGACTCCGCTCCTACAATGAGCAGTTCTTC
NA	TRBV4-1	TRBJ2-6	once	CASSQDSGIAGANVLTF	TGCGCCAGCAGCCAAGATTCAGGGATCGCCGGGGCCAACGTCCTGACTTTC
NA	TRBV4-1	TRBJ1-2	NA	CASSREGSTANYGYTF	TGCGCCAGCTCACGGGAGGGTTCTACAGCTAACTATGGCTACACCTTC
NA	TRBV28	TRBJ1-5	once	CASSLGWNQPQHF	TGTGCCAGCAGCCTCGGGTGGAATCAGCCCCAGCATTTT
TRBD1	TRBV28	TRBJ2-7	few	CASSKGQGYVFGQYF	TGTGCCAGCAGCAAAGGACAGGGATATGTATTCGGGCAGTACTTC
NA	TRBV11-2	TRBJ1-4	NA	CASSLDLKGLREKLFF	TGTGCCAGCAGCTTAGATCTAAAGGGGCTCAGGGAAAAACTGTTTTTT
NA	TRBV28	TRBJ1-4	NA	CACGHATNEKLFF	TGTGCCTGCGGACATGCAACTAATGAAAAACTGTTTTTT
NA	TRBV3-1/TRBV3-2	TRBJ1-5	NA	CASSPIVGATSYSPHQPQHF	TGTGCCAGCAGCCCGATTGTCGGTGCCACCTCCTACAGTCCCCATCAGCCCCAGCATTTT
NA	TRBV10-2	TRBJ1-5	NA	CASRSGTVSNQPQHF	TGCGCCAGCCGTTCGGGAACAGTTAGCAATCAGCCCCAGCATTTT
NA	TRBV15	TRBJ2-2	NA	CATAGSSTGELFF	TGTGCCACCGCCGGTAGCTCCACCGGGGAGCTGTTTTTT
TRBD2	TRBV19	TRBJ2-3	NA	CASSIRTSGFADTQYF	TGTGCCAGTAGTATACGGACTAGCGGGTTCGCAGATACGCAGTATTTT
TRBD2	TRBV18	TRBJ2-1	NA	CASSPRTSGYNEQFF	TGTGCCAGCTCACCCCGGACTAGCGGGTACAATGAGCAGTTCTTC
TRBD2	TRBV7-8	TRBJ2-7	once	CASSLGTSGPYEQYF	TGTGCCAGCAGCCTCGGGACTAGCGGCCCCTACGAGCAGTACTTC
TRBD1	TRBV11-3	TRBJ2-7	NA	CASSPGTGPSYEQYF	TGTGCCAGCAGTCCGGGGACAGGGCCCTCCTACGAGCAGTACTTC
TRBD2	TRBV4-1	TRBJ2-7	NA	CASSQEPSGIREQYF	TGCGCCAGCAGCCAAGAACCTAGCGGGATCCGTGAGCAGTACTTC
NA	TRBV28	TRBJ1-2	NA	CASSSGGSGLYTF	TGTGCCAGCAGTTCCGGGGGGTCTGGCTTATACACCTTC
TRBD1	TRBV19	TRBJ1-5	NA	CASSDHLGQASNQPQHF	TGTGCCAGTAGTGACCACCTCGGACAGGCGAGCAATCAGCCCCAGCATTTT
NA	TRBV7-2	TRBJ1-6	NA	CASSGASRGSPLHF	TGTGCCAGCAGCGGGGCTTCCAGAGGTTCACCCCTCCACTTT
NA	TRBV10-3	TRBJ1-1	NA	CAISFLGNTEAFF	TGTGCCATCAGTTTTCTAGGTAACACTGAAGCTTTCTTT
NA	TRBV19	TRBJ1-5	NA	CASSQGNGNQPQHF	TGTGCCAGTAGTCAGGGAAACGGCAATCAGCCCCAGCATTTT
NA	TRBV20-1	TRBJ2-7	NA	CSARATAQYF	TGCAGTGCTAGAGCCACAGCGCAGTACTTC
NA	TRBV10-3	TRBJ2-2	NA	CAISGWGTGNTGELFF	TGTGCCATCAGCGGATGGGGTACAGGGAACACCGGGGAGCTGTTTTTT
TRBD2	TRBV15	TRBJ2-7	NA	CATSVGLAERTYEQYF	TGTGCCACCAGCGTGGGACTAGCGGAAAGGACCTACGAGCAGTACTTC
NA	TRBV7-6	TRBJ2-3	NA	CASSSGRPSTDTQYF	TGTGCCAGCAGCTCGGGTCGGCCTAGCACAGATACGCAGTATTTT
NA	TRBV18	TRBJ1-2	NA	CASSPPAGRSGYTF	TGTGCCAGCTCACCACCCGCGGGGCGTAGTGGCTACACCTTC